Listed below are T cell receptor beta chains from one sample, sequenced in a study of tumor-infiltrating lymphocytes in primary liver carcinoma. TCRdb re-derived calls from the multiplex PCR reads in MiXCR, one entry per CDR3 protein. The sample consists of about 330,000 distinct CDR3 sequences, about 65% of them appearing once. The material sequenced was peripheral blood. The receptor source for this set is a man aged 35-49 years with primary liver carcinoma and hepatitis B virus infection. Each CDR3 is given with its conserved first and last residue. Fields, in order: V gene, CDR3 protein.

TRBV5-5	CASNSRINSYNSPLHF
TRBV4-1	CASSPAGSGTDTQYF
TRBV29-1	CSVPRQGVADTQYF
TRBV6-5	CTSSYSLMDTQYF
TRBV29-1	CSVEAGGEQYF
TRBV4-1	CASSQGPSPNDQYF
TRBV11-2	CAISLLKDSYEQYF
TRBV6-5	CASSYSRNPSNPTGELFF
TRBV6-2/TRBV6-3	CASSYSLAGWGFVRELFF
TRBV1	CTSSLGGGHQGMNTEAFF
TRBV29-1	CSVVARQETQYF
TRBV14	CASSPREGSLNTEDFF
TRBV6-5	CASSYSNSGDEQYF
TRBV4-2	CASSQARAGGPLSYEQYF
TRBV4-2	CSSSQGLDRGETQYF
TRBV5-5	CASSLFAEVGTNEKLFF
TRBV11-2	CTNSLNGGHGDTQYF
TRBV29-1	CSVEGSGTLYNQQFF
TRBV29-1	CSVVYRAEAFF
TRBV2	CASWAGGETQYF
TRBV14	CASQDRDADTQYF
TRBV4-1	CASSQGTGIMQPHHF
TRBV7-9	CASSLALAGRTDTQYF
TRBV7-3	CASSLGTKETQYF
TRBV11-2	CASSLARGLKNEQFF
TRBV6-5	CASILNDRTAYEQYF
TRBV11-1	CDSSLGLAVYNEQFF